This T cell receptor (beta chain) derives from a study of shared clonotypes between healthy human individuals. Findings and caveats of the study: Non-shared clonotypes had lower generation probabilities than clonotypes shared by all four sorted-subset donors.

The ends were cut back, 5 bases at V and 8 bases at J, with 18 bases in the middle. The CDR3 is 14 amino acids. CDR1 LNHDA and CDR2 SQIVND come from the germline V gene (reference sequence). TCRdb's table, derived via immunoSEQ multiplex PCR, lists solely in-frame clones and lacks some. The data hold approximately 1,500,000 clones, with 95% to 99% observed a single time. Note on this clone: Its antigen is unidentified.

The sequenced sample was naive CD4+ T cells sorted from blood. Subset defined: CD45RA+ positively selected. This rearrangement joins TRBV19 to TRBJ1-2; the D gene is possibly TRBD1 (5 bases). The receptor was derived from a man under 40 in good health. Here the CDR3 DNA reads TGTGCCAGTAGTTCCAGACGGTTTGGGGACGGCTACACCTTC. As protein: CASSSRRFGDGYTF. Supplemented by reference TRBV19 and TRBJ1-2, the full variable domain reads DGGITQSPKYLFRKEGQNVTLSCEQNLNHDAMYWYRQDPGQGLRLIYYSQIVNDFQKGDIAEGYSVSREKKESFPLTVTSAQKNPTAFYLCASSSRRFGDGYTFGSGTRLTVV.